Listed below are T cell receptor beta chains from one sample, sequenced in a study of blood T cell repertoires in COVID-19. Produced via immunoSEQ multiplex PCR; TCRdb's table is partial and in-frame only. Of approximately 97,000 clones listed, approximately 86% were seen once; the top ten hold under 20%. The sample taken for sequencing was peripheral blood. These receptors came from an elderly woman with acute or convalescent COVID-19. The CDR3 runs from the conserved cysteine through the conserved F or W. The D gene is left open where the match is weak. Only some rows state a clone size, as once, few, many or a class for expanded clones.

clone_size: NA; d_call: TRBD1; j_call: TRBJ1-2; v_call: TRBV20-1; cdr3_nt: TGCAGTGCTAACAGGGGTGATGGCTACACCTTC; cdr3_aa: CSANRGDGYTF
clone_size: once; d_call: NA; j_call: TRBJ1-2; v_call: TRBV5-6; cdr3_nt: TGTGCCAGCAGCTTGGCCGGGGGTGGCGGCTACACCTTC; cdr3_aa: CASSLAGGGGYTF
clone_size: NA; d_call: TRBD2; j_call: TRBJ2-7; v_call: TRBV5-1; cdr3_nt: TGCGCCAGCAGCTTCAGCGGGGGGCCCTACTACGAGCAGTACTTC; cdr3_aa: CASSFSGGPYYEQYF
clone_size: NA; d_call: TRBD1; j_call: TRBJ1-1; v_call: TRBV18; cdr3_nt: TGTGCCAGCTCACACCGAATACAGGGGTCGCGCCCCCGGGCTTTCTTT; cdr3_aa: CASSHRIQGSRPRAFF
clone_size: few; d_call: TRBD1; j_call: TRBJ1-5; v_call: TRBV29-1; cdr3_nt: TGCAGCGTTGCCCCGACAGGGAATCAGCCCCAGCATTTT; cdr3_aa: CSVAPTGNQPQHF
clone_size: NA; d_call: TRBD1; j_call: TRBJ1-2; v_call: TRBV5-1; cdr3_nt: TGCGCCAGCAGCTCTCGCGGGGTGAGGCGGGACAGCAAGGGGGACACCTTC; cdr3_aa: CASSSRGVRRDSKGDTF
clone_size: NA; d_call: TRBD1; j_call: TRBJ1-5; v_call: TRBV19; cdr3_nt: TGTGCCAGTAAGGTACAGGGGGATCAGCCCCAGCATTTT; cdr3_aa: CASKVQGDQPQHF
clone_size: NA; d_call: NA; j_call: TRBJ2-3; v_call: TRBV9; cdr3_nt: TGTGCCAGCAGCGTAGTAGGGGCCACAGATACGCAGTATTTT; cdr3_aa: CASSVVGATDTQYF
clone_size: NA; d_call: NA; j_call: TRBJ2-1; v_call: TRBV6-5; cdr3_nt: TGTGCCAGCACCTTATGGGACAACTACAATGAGCAGTTCTTC; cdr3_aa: CASTLWDNYNEQFF
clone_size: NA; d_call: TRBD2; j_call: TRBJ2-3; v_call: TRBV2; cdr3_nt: TGTGCCAGCAGTGAGTGGGCGGGGGGGCCGGCTACGCAGTATTTT; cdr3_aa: CASSEWAGGPATQYF